The 29 T cell receptor beta chains below were found in one sample sequenced in a study of blood T cell repertoires in COVID-19. The protocol was immunoSEQ multiplex PCR, while the TCRdb copy is restricted to in-frame clones and leaves out a portion. Counted here are approximately 260,000 clones, around 90% occurring once; the ten biggest clones make up roughly 2.2%. Sequencing used peripheral blood. Receptors were obtained from a man aged 50-59 years with acute or convalescent COVID-19.

The chain recombines TRBV7-3 with TRBJ2-1; maybe TRBD2 (6 bases). This CDR3 region has 15 residues. Germline V gene lookup returns CDR1 SGHTA and CDR2 FQGTGA. V lost 2 bases and J lost 4, with 12 bases in between. The CDR3 DNA reads as TGTGCCAGCAGCTTAGGGGGGTCAGCTTACAATGAGCAGTTCTTC. It codes for CASSLGGSAYNEQFF.

This sequence joins TRBV7-9 and TRBJ2-5, with D perhaps matching TRBD2 (5 bases). Trimming shortened V by 2 bases and J by 2 bases, and 15 bases separated the two germline ends. Germline V gives CDR1 SEHNR, CDR2 FQNEAQ (reference sequence). The CDR3 covers 16 residues. The CDR3 DNA follows: TGTGCCAGCAGCTTACCCCGGACTGGAGGACAAGAGACCCAGTACTTC. It is translated as CASSLPRTGGQETQYF.

The chain has TRBV19 and TRBJ1-1; 7 nucleotides align to TRBD1. The CDR3 spans 13 residues. Germline loops: CDR1 LNHDA, CDR2 SQIVND (reference sequence). V gave up 5 bases and J gave up 0 bases; unmatched junction bases: 0. The CDR3 protein is CASSQGVNTEAFF. In DNA form, the CDR3 reads TGTGCCAGTAGTCAGGGGGTGAACACTGAAGCTTTCTTT.

The chain uses TRBV18 and TRBJ2-5; a possible D gene is TRBD2 (6 bases). Between the trimmed V and J ends, which lost 3 bases and 0 bases, there was a span of 14 bases. Germline CDR1 reads KGHSH; CDR2 reads LQKENI. The CDR3 spans 16 residues. CDR3 loop: CASSPLPASDQETQYF. CDR3 bases: TGTGCCAGCTCACCCCTCCCGGCTAGCGACCAAGAGACCCAGTACTTC.

This chain connects TRBV4-1 to TRBJ1-5, with TRBD1 identical over 7 bases. CDR1 MGHRA and CDR2 YSYEKL come from the germline V gene. The V gene end was trimmed by 1 base and the J gene end by 6 bases; junction bases not matched to a gene: 9. The CDR3 is 16 amino acids. The CDR3 nucleotides are TGCGCCAGCAGCCAAGTGGACCTACAGGGGTTTCAGCCCCAGCATTTT. Amino acids: CASSQVDLQGFQPQHF.

The rearrangement uses TRBV10-1 and TRBJ2-1; 10 bases fit TRBD2. Germline V gene data show CDR1 as WNHNN and CDR2 as SYGVQD (reference sequence). Trimming removed 3 bases from V and 6 bases from J; junction bases left unmatched: 2. CDR3 length: 14 residues. Here the CDR3 DNA reads TGCGCCAGCAGTGAAAGCGGGGGGGCCAATGAGCAGTTCTTC. Encoded protein: CASSESGGANEQFF.

CDR3 coding DNA: TGCGCCAGCAGCCCACAGGGGCCGATGGAGGGCTACACCTTC. Translating gives CASSPQGPMEGYTF. V gene TRBV4-1 combines with J gene TRBJ1-2; 7 bases line up with TRBD1. Germline loops: CDR1 MGHRA, CDR2 YSYEKL. After removal of 4 bases from V and 8 bases from J, the junction contained 10 bases not matched to a gene. This CDR3 spans 14 amino acids.

The chain combines TRBV15 with TRBJ2-5, with TRBD1 identical over 8 bases. The CDR3 is 15 amino acids. The V segment lost 0 bases and the J segment 2 bases; nucleotides outside the gene matches: 2. Germline V gene data show CDR1 as LNHNV and CDR2 as YYDKDF (reference sequence). The CDR3 coding sequence is TGTGCCACCAGCAGAGATGGGACAGGACAAGAGACCCAGTACTTC. It is translated as CATSRDGTGQETQYF.

The CDR3 DNA reads as TGCGCCAGCAGCCGAGCGCAGGGCTACGAGCAGTACTTC. It encodes CASSRAQGYEQYF. The chain joins TRBV4-1 to TRBJ2-7; D possibly corresponds to TRBD1 (5 bases). V lost 4 bases and J 3 bases, leaving 10 bases between the germline ends. There are 13 residues in the CDR3. Germline V gives CDR1 MGHRA, CDR2 YSYEKL.

V gene TRBV5-4 combines with J gene TRBJ1-1, with D uncertain. The V and J ends lost 0 bases and 0 bases respectively, with 6 bases between them. Looked up from germline, CDR1 is SGHNT and CDR2 is YYREEE (reference sequence). The CDR3 length is 14 residues. CDR3 sequence (DNA): TGTGCCAGCAGCTTGGGTGGCATGAACACTGAAGCTTTCTTT. It codes for CASSLGGMNTEAFF.

This rearrangement joins TRBV7-3 to TRBJ1-1; 7 bases align to TRBD1. Germline V gives CDR1 SGHTA, CDR2 FQGTGA. The CDR3 contains 13 residues. The ends lost 6 bases at V and 11 bases at J; junction bases unmatched: 12. CDR3 DNA sequence: TGTGCCAGCAGACAGGGGCCTCGCACCCCGGCTTTCTTT. Translation gives CASRQGPRTPAFF.

This chain links TRBV3-1 (or the pseudogene TRBV3-2) with TRBJ2-7, with 9 bases aligning to TRBD2. With 3 bases clipped from V and 2 bases from J, the junction kept 5 bases outside the gene matches. In germline, CDR1 is LGHDT, CDR2 YNNKEL (reference sequence). The CDR3 extends over 15 amino acids. CDR3 bases: TGTGCCAGCAGCCAGATAGCGGGGGCCCCCTACGAGCAGTACTTC. It specifies CASSQIAGAPYEQYF.

The chain carries TRBV5-1 and TRBJ2-7; weak D call: TRBD2 (6 bases). CDR1 and CDR2 from the germline V gene are SGHRS and YFSETQ. This CDR3 region has 15 residues. Trimming stripped 2 bases from V and 2 bases from J, with 14 bases between. For the CDR3, the DNA is TGCGCCAGCAGCTTATGGACGGGGGAAACCTACGAGCAGTACTTC. Residues: CASSLWTGETYEQYF.

The chain combines TRBV27 with TRBJ1-2, with a possible D match to TRBD1 (5 bases). Trimming took off 8 bases at V and 2 bases at J, with 12 bases between the two ends. The length of the CDR3 is 13 residues. Germline-derived CDR1 and CDR2 are MNHEY and SMNVEV (reference sequence). The CDR3 spells CASRRGGNYGYTF. The DNA of the CDR3 is TGTGCCAGCCGAAGGGGCGGCAACTATGGCTACACCTTC.

The chain combines TRBV6-5 with TRBJ1-2; 10 bases match TRBD1. With V trimmed by 6 bases and J by 4 bases, 5 bases remained unmatched. Germline CDR1 is MNHEY and CDR2 is SVGAGI. The CDR3 contains 14 residues. This CDR3 reads CASRGQGFIYGYTF. In DNA form, the CDR3 reads TGTGCCAGCAGGGGACAGGGGTTCATCTATGGCTACACCTTC.

V and J are TRBV2 and TRBJ2-5, with 7 bases lining up with TRBD1. This CDR3 contains 13 residues. Germline V gives CDR1 SNHLY, CDR2 FYNNEI. The J segment lost 4 bases and the V segment lost 5 bases, leaving 4 bases of the junction unmatched. CDR3 coding DNA: TGTGCCAGCAGTACCGGACAGGTAGAGACCCAGTACTTC. Translated: CASSTGQVETQYF.

The rearrangement links TRBV4-2 to TRBJ2-2; 9 positions agree with TRBD2. The CDR3 runs to 17 residues. V gave up 3 bases and J gave up 7 bases; unmatched junction bases: 12. Germline V gene lookup returns CDR1 LGHNA and CDR2 YNFKEQ. The CDR3 nucleotides are TGTGCCAGCAGCCAGAAGTGGGCGGGGGGGCCCGGCGGGGAGCTGTTTTTT. Translation gives CASSQKWAGGPGGELFF.

This rearrangement joins TRBV2 to TRBJ1-2; D might be TRBD1 (5 bases). This CDR3 has 14 amino acids. The ends were cut back, 3 bases at V and 0 bases at J, with 8 bases in the middle. CDR1 is SNHLY and CDR2 is FYNNEI in the germline V gene. CDR3 residues: CASSDRAANYGYTF. The DNA of the CDR3 is TGTGCCAGCAGTGACAGGGCTGCTAACTATGGCTACACCTTC.

The rearrangement uses TRBV7-2 and TRBJ2-7; D is unclear. The CDR3 has 14 residues. Trimming took 7 bases from V and 2 from J, leaving 15 bases between them. The germline gives CDR1 SGHTA, CDR2 FQGNSA. The CDR3 protein is CASNSSPGPYEQYF. The DNA of the CDR3 is TGTGCCAGCAACTCAAGTCCGGGTCCCTACGAGCAGTACTTC.

The rearrangement links TRBV15 to TRBJ1-5; D is undetermined. This CDR3 is 16 amino acids long. V dropped 0 bases and J dropped 6 bases, with 15 bases sitting between them. Germline CDR1 reads LNHNV; CDR2 reads YYDKDF (reference sequence). The CDR3 nucleotides read TGTGCCACCAGCAGAGATACTACGGGGTTGGGTCAGCCCCAGCATTTT. Translating it yields CATSRDTTGLGQPQHF.

V usage is TRBV27 and J usage is TRBJ2-2; D might be TRBD1 (6 bases). Trimming cost V 3 bases and J 1 base, with 12 bases left between them. CDR1 MNHEY and CDR2 SMNVEV come from the germline V gene (reference sequence). The CDR3 consists of 16 residues. CDR3 coding DNA: TGTGCCAGCAGTTTCGGGACAAACTTGAACACCGGGGAGCTGTTTTTT. Its protein is CASSFGTNLNTGELFF.

V gene TRBV11-2 combines with J gene TRBJ1-1; the D is unclear. CDR1 is SGHAT, CDR2 FQNNGV, per germline. V lost 0 bases to trimming and J lost 6 bases, with 14 bases between them. CDR3 length: 15 residues. The CDR3 loop reads CASSLEGSRIAEAFF. The CDR3 DNA reads as TGTGCCAGCAGCTTAGAGGGCAGTCGGATTGCTGAAGCTTTCTTT.

In nucleotides, the CDR3 is TGCGCCAGCAGCCGAGACGGGACCTACGAGCAGTACTTC. Amino acid sequence: CASSRDGTYEQYF. This chain connects TRBV4-1 to TRBJ2-7; a weak D match, TRBD2 (5 bases). Per the germline V gene, CDR1 is MGHRA and CDR2 is YSYEKL. Trimming shortened V by 4 bases and J by 2 bases, and 9 bases separated the two germline ends. There are 13 residues in the CDR3.

The genes are TRBV7-2 and TRBJ1-2; 10 positions match TRBD1. Per germline, CDR1 SGHTA and CDR2 FQGNSA. The CDR3 length is 16 residues. Trimming at V came to 3 bases and at J to 4 bases, leaving 8 bases not matched to a gene. The CDR3 sequence: CASSFRQGAFGYGYTF. The CDR3 DNA reads as TGTGCCAGCAGCTTTAGACAGGGGGCGTTTGGCTATGGCTACACCTTC.

This clone was detected once. This chain uses TRBV18 with TRBJ2-1; TRBD1 matches at 8 bases. With V trimmed by 6 bases and J by 7 bases, 17 bases remained unmatched. This CDR3 spans 17 amino acids. Germline V gene sequence: CDR1 KGHSH, CDR2 LQKENI. DNA for the CDR3: TGTGCCAGCTCCCTAACACCCGGGACAGGTTTGGCGAATGAGCAGTTCTTC. Its translation: CASSLTPGTGLANEQFF.

The J gene is TRBJ2-1, the V gene TRBV10-3; maybe TRBD2 (5 bases). Germline V gene lookup returns CDR1 ENHRY and CDR2 SYGVKD. The CDR3 spans 19 residues. V gave up 6 bases and J gave up 0 bases, with 24 bases separating them. CDR3 DNA: TGTGCCATCAGAGGCCCCCCGGGGTTGGAAATGATCTCCTACAATGAGCAGTTCTTC. Translated, it gives CAIRGPPGLEMISYNEQFF.

This chain's CDR3 is CASSPRGYHQPQHF. The DNA for the CDR3 is TGTGCCAGTAGTCCCAGGGGGTACCATCAGCCCCAGCATTTT. V gene TRBV19 combines with J gene TRBJ1-5; TRBD1 matches 7 bases. The CDR3 is 14 residues long. Germline CDR1 and CDR2: LNHDA and SQIVND (reference sequence). Germline trimming cut 5 bases from V and 5 bases from J; bases unmatched to any gene: 6.

In its sample, this clone was seen once. The rearrangement joins TRBV7-3 to TRBJ2-5, with a weak D call TRBD2 (7 bases). The CDR3 loop spans 15 amino acids. The V gene lost 5 bases and the J gene lost 5 bases, with 18 bases spanning the gap. Looked up from germline, CDR1 is SGHTA and CDR2 is FQGTGA. DNA for the CDR3: TGTGCCAGCAGCCTAAAGCCGGGGGGCCGGGAGACCCAGTACTTC. Translating gives CASSLKPGGRETQYF.

The genes are TRBV6-5 and TRBJ1-4; 10 bases fit TRBD1. J was trimmed by 7 bases and V by 7 bases; bases with no gene match: 6. Looked up from germline, CDR1 is MNHEY and CDR2 is SVGAGI. This CDR3 is 14 amino acids long. CDR3: CASIRDRGGEKLFF. The DNA for the CDR3 is TGTGCCAGCATCCGGGACAGGGGTGGTGAAAAACTGTTTTTT.